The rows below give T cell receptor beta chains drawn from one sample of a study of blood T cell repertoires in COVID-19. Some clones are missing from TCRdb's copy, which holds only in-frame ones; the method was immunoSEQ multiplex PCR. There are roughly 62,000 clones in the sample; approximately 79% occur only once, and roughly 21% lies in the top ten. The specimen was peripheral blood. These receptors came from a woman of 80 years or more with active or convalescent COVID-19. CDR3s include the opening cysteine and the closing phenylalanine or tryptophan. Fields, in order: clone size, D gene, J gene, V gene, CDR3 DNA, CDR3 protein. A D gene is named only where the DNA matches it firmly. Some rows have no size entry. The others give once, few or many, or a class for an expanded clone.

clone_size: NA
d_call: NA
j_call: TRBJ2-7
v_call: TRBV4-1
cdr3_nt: TGCGCCAGCAGCCCGCGGGACGGTTCCTACGAGCAGTACTTC
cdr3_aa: CASSPRDGSYEQYF

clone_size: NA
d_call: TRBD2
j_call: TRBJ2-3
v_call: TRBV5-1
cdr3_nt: TGCGCCAGCAGCCCCGGGGGGGCTGTAGGAGATACGCAGTATTTT
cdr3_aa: CASSPGGAVGDTQYF

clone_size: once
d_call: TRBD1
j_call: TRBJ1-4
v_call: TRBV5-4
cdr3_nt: TGTGCCAGCAGCCCTGCAGGGGGTCGGGGTAATGAAAAACTGTTTTTT
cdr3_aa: CASSPAGGRGNEKLFF

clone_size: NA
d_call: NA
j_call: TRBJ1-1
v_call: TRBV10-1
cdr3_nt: TGCGCCAGCAGTGAGTCGACGGGGATCACTGAAGCTTTCTTT
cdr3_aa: CASSESTGITEAFF

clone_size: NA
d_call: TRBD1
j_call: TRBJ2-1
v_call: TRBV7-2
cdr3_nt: TGTGCCAGCAGCTTACCAGGGGGCTCCTACAATGAGCAGTTCTTC
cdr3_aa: CASSLPGGSYNEQFF

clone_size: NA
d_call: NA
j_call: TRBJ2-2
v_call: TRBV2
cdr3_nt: TGTGCCAGCTCCCGGGAGCTGAACACCGGGGAGCTGTTTTTT
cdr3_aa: CASSRELNTGELFF

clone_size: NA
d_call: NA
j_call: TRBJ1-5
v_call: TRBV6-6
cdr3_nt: TGTGCCAGCACCGGCGGAGGATATCAGCCCCAGCATTTT
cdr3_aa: CASTGGGYQPQHF

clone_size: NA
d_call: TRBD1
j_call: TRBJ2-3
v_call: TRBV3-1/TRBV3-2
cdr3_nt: TGTGCCAGCAGCTCGACCTTTCAGGGGGCGCGTACGCAGTATTTT
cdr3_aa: CASSSTFQGARTQYF

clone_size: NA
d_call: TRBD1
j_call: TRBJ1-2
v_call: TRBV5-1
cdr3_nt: TGCGCCAGCAGCTTAGGGACAGGGGGCCTCTATGGCTACACCTTC
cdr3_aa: CASSLGTGGLYGYTF

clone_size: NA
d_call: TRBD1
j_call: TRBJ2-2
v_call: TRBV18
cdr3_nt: TGTGCCAGCTCACCACGACAGGGGGCAGTGGCCGGGGAGCTGTTTTTT
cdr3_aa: CASSPRQGAVAGELFF

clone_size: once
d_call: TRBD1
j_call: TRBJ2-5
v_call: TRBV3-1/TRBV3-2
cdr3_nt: TGTGCCAGCACCTCAAACCGACAGGGTGGGGAGACCCAGTACTTC
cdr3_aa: CASTSNRQGGETQYF

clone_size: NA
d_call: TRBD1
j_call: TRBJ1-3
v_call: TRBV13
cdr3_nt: TGTGCCAGCAGCGGAGAACAGGGGACCTCTGGAAACACCATATATTTT
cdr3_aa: CASSGEQGTSGNTIYF